The 9 T cell receptor beta chains below were found in one sample sequenced in a study of siplizumab effects on memory and regulatory T cells. This table comes from immunoSEQ multiplex PCR, and its TCRdb copy is limited to in-frame clones, with some not included. The sample holds around 72,000 clones, about 90% seen once. The source material was CD8+ T cells sorted from blood. These receptors were collected from a human donor in good health.

This rearrangement joins TRBV27 to TRBJ2-2; D is unresolved. There are 12 residues in the CDR3. With 9 bases removed from V and 4 bases from J, the gap between germline ends came to 9 bases. Germline V gives CDR1 MNHEY, CDR2 SMNVEV (reference sequence). Written as DNA, the CDR3 is TGTGCCAGTCGACCCCTCACCGGGGAGCTGTTTTTT. This gives the protein CASRPLTGELFF.

This rearrangement joins TRBV7-9 to TRBJ2-3; 11 nucleotides align to TRBD2. The J segment lost 6 bases and the V segment lost 5 bases, leaving 10 bases of the junction unmatched. CDR3 length: 16 residues. Germline V lookup: CDR1 SEHNR, CDR2 FQNEAQ (reference sequence). CDR3 DNA: TGTGCCAGCAGCCCTACTAGCGGGGGAGGATATGATACGCAGTATTTT. Protein product: CASSPTSGGGYDTQYF.

The rearrangement uses TRBV19 and TRBJ1-1; D possibly corresponds to TRBD1 (6 bases). The CDR3 is made up of 15 amino acids. Deletions cut 5 bases from V and 0 bases from J, with 13 bases between. The V gene's germline CDR1 is LNHDA and CDR2 SQIVND (reference sequence). As DNA, the CDR3 is TGTGCCAGTAGTGCTCCACAGGGCATGAACACTGAAGCTTTCTTT. It encodes CASSAPQGMNTEAFF.

The rearrangement uses TRBV6-5 and TRBJ2-1, with D perhaps matching TRBD2 (5 bases). Between the trimmed V and J ends, which lost 0 bases and 7 bases, there was a span of 7 bases. From germline, CDR1 is MNHEY and CDR2 SVGAGI. The CDR3 is made up of 13 amino acids. CDR3 in amino acids: CASSYSSGNEQFF. CDR3 bases: TGTGCCAGCAGTTACTCGTCGGGGAATGAGCAGTTCTTC.

The rearrangement uses TRBV5-4 and TRBJ2-1; 13 bases are shared with TRBD2. The CDR3 covers 14 residues. Per the germline V gene, CDR1 is SGHNT and CDR2 is YYREEE (reference sequence). The V gene end was trimmed by 7 bases and the J gene end by 7 bases; junction bases not matched to a gene: 5. CDR3 protein: CASQGTSGINEQFF. CDR3 sequence (DNA): TGTGCCAGCCAAGGGACTAGCGGGATAAATGAGCAGTTCTTC. The full variable domain, with the rest looked up from reference TRBV5-4 and TRBJ2-1, is ETGVTQSPTHLIKTRGQQVTLRCSSQSGHNTVSWYQQALGQGPQFIFQYYREEENGRGNFPPRFSGLQFPNYSSELNVNALELDDSALYLCASQGTSGINEQFFGPGTRLTVL.

This chain joins TRBV10-3 and TRBJ2-5, with D unresolved. The CDR3 covers 14 residues. Germline assignment: CDR1 ENHRY and CDR2 SYGVKD. V dropped 0 bases and J dropped 5 bases, with 10 bases sitting between them. This CDR3 is CAISESGLRETQYF. The CDR3 nucleotides read TGTGCCATCAGTGAGTCAGGGTTGCGGGAGACCCAGTACTTC.

The chain has TRBV7-6 and TRBJ1-6; unclear D gene. In germline, CDR1 is SGHVS, CDR2 FNYEAQ. Trimming took off 0 bases at V and 8 bases at J, with 14 bases between the two ends. This CDR3 comprises 16 residues. The CDR3 DNA sequence: TGTGCCAGCAGCTTAGCGTCTTCTGGATCCGATTCACCCCTCCACTTT. It specifies CASSLASSGSDSPLHF.

The chain joins TRBV7-3 to TRBJ2-1; TRBD2 is a possible D gene (5 bases). The CDR3 is 13 amino acids. The V gene's germline CDR1 is SGHTA and CDR2 FQGTGA. V shed 3 bases and J shed 9 bases, with 12 bases lying between them. The CDR3, as DNA: TGTGCCAGCAGCTTGGCTAGCACGTCTGAGCAGTTCTTC. Translated: CASSLASTSEQFF.

This clone was counted once. CDR3 loop: CASSQGQGAYNSPLHF. The CDR3 DNA reads as TGTGCCAGTAGTCAGGGACAGGGGGCCTATAATTCACCCCTCCACTTT. The J gene is TRBJ1-6, the V gene TRBV19, with 11 bases identical to TRBD1. In germline, CDR1 is LNHDA, CDR2 SQIVND (reference sequence). With 5 bases clipped from V and 2 bases from J, the junction kept 2 bases outside the gene matches. The CDR3 sequence is 16 residues long.